This TCR beta chain came from a study of blood T cell repertoires in COVID-19. Generated by immunoSEQ multiplex PCR, the TCRdb table keeps only in-frame clones and is missing some. Of a few hundred thousand clones listed, roughly nine tenths are singletons. Seattle patient enrollment occurred during active infection, with longitudinal follow-up thereafter. This CDR3 comprises 15 residues. Per the germline V gene, CDR1 is SGHKS and CDR2 is YYEKEE (reference sequence). V lost 7 bases to trimming and J lost 0 bases; unmatched junction nucleotides: 7. The TCR originated in a woman aged 25 to 39 with COVID-19, enrolled during active disease. The rearrangement links TRBV5-5 to TRBJ2-1; 7 bases agree with TRBD2. The source material was peripheral blood. The CDR3 DNA sequence: TGTGCCAGCCTAGCGGAAAAAAGCTCCTACAATGAGCAGTTCTTC. Protein: CASLAEKSSYNEQFF.